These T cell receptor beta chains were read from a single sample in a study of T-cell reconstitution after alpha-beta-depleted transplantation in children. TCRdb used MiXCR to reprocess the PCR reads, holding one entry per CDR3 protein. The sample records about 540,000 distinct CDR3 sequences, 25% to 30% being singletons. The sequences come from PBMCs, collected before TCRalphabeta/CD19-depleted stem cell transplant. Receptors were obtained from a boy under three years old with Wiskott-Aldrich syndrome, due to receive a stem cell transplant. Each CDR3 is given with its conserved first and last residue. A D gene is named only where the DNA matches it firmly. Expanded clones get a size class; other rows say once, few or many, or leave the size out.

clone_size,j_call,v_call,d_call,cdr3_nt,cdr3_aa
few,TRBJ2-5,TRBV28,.,TGTGCCAGCAGTTCACTACCAGATGTGACCCAGTACTTC,CASSSLPDVTQYF
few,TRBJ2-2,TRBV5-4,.,TGTGCCAGCAGCTTGTTGAGCGCCGGGGAGCTGTTTTTT,CASSLLSAGELFF
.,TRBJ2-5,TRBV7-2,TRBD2,TGTGCCAGCAGCTCCTCCGCGGGAGTCTCAGAGACCCAGTACTTC,CASSSSAGVSETQYF
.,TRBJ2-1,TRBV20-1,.,TGCAGTGCTCTGCGAGGGAATGAGCAGTTCTTC,CSALRGNEQFF
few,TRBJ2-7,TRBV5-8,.,TGTGCCAGCAGCTTGTGGGTTAGTACCTACGAGCAGTACTTC,CASSLWVSTYEQYF
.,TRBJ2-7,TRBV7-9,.,TGTGCCAGCAGCTTAGCTTCTCCGACCTGGGACGAGCAGTACTTC,CASSLASPTWDEQYF
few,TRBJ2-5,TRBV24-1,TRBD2,TGTGCCACAAGCGGCGGCGGGAGCTTACGAGAGACCCAGTACTTC,CATSGGGSLRETQYF
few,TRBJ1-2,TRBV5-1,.,TGCGCCAGCAGCTTGGAAGGTGGGGGGCGAAGTGGCTACACCTTC,CASSLEGGGRSGYTF
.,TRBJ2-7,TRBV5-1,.,TGCGCCAGCAGCTCCTGGACCTTGTGGGACGAGCAGTACTTC,CASSSWTLWDEQYF
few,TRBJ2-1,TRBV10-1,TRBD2,TGCGCCAGCAGCGAACAACCGGGACTAGACAATGAGCAGTTCTTC,CASSEQPGLDNEQFF
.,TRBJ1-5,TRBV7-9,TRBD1,TGTGCCAGCAGCACCGGGACAGGGATCAACAATCAGCCCCAGCATTTT,CASSTGTGINNQPQHF
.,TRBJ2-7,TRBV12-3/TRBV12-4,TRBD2,TGTGCCAGCAGAGCTAGCGGGAGCCCCTACGAGCAGTACTTC,CASRASGSPYEQYF
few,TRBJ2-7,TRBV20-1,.,TGCAGTGCTAGTCAGACACTTACTTCCTACGAGCAGTACTTC,CSASQTLTSYEQYF
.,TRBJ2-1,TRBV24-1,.,TGTGCCACCAGTGATTCGGTACAGGACTACAATGAGCAGTTCTTC,CATSDSVQDYNEQFF
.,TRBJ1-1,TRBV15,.,TGTGCCACCAGCAGAGGTCTGGGGGTGAACACTGAAGCTTTCTTT,CATSRGLGVNTEAFF
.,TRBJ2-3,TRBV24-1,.,TGTGCCACCAGTGATAGCGGGTACACAGATACGCAGTATTTT,CATSDSGYTDTQYF
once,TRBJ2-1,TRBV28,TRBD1,TGTGCCAGCAGGCCCGGGACAGGAAGCTCCTACAATGAGCAGTTCTTC,CASRPGTGSSYNEQFF
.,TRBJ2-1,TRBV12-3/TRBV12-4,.,TGTGCCAGCCGCGGCAGGAAGGGGTACAATGAGCAGTTCTTC,CASRGRKGYNEQFF
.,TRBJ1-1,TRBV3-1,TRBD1,TGTGCCAGCAGCCAAGATAAGGGGGCGCTGGGGACTGAAGCTTTCTTT,CASSQDKGALGTEAFF
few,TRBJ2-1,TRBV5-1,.,TGCGCCAGCTCCATCGGGGGCGCCCTCAATGAGCAGTTCTTC,CASSIGGALNEQFF
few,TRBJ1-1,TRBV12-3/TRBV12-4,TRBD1,TGTGCCAGCACCTTATCGACAGGGAAGGCTTTCTTT,CASTLSTGKAFF
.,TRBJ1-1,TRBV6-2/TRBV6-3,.,TGTGCCAGCACCTACAGGGTGAACACTGAAGCTTTCTTT,CASTYRVNTEAFF
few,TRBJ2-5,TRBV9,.,TGTGCCAGCAGCGTAGACGCGACAGGGAGGGAGACCCAGTACTTC,CASSVDATGRETQYF
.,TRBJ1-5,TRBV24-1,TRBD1,TGTGCCACCAGTCTCGGACAGGGTGATCAGCCCCAGCATTTT,CATSLGQGDQPQHF
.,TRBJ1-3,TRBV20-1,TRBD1,TGCAGTGCCTCTGACAGGGTCGCTAACACCATATATTTT,CSASDRVANTIYF
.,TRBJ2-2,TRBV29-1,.,TGCAGCGTCAGGGAGGCCGGCACCGGGGAGCTGTTTTTT,CSVREAGTGELFF
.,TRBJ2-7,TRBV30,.,TGTGCCTGGAGCCAGGGGAGGACCTACGAGCAGTACTTC,CAWSQGRTYEQYF
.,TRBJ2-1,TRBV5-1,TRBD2,TGCGCCAGCAGCGTGGCTAGCGGGAGAGGAAATGAGCAGTTCTTC,CASSVASGRGNEQFF
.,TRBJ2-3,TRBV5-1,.,TGCGCCAGCAGCTCGAGTAGCACAGATACGCAGTATTTT,CASSSSSTDTQYF
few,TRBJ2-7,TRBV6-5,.,TGTGCCAGCAGTTATCTGGGGGTGGAAAAGCAGTACTTC,CASSYLGVEKQYF
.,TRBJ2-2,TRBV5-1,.,TGCGCCAGCAGCTTGGAGAGGATTGCCGGGGAGCTGTTTTTT,CASSLERIAGELFF
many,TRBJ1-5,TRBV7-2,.,TGTGCCAGCAGCTTAGCGCAGGGCAATCAGCCCCAGCATTTT,CASSLAQGNQPQHF
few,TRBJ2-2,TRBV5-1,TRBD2,TGCGCCAGCAGCTGGGGGGGAGCGAACACCGGGGAGCTGTTTTTT,CASSWGGANTGELFF
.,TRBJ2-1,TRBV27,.,TGTGCCAGCAGAGGACAGGGGCAAGCGGGAGGCCGTTACAATGAGCAGTTCTTC,CASRGQGQAGGRYNEQFF
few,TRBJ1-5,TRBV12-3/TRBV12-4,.,TGTGCCAGCAGTCGGGACATCGGCAATCAGCCCCAGCATTTT,CASSRDIGNQPQHF
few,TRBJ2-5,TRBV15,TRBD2,TGTGCCACCAGCAGACCGGGACTAGCGGCAGAGACCCAGTACTTC,CATSRPGLAAETQYF
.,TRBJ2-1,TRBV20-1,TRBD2,TGCAGTGCTAGAGATATCTACGGACTAGCGGGAGTTGATGAGCAGTTCTTC,CSARDIYGLAGVDEQFF
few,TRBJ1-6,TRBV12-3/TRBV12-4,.,TGTGCCAGCAGTGCTACAGGGTTTTCCCTCCACTTT,CASSATGFSLHF
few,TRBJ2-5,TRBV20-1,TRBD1,TGCAGTGCTTGGGACAGGGTCTTTCAAGAGACCCAGTACTTC,CSAWDRVFQETQYF
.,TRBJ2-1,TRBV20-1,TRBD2,TGCAGTAGTAGCGGGAGGGCAAATGAGCAGTTCTTC,CSSSGRANEQFF
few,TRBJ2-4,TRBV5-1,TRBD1,TGCGCCAGCAGCCTGGACAGGAGACAACTAGCCAAAAACATTCAGTACTTC,CASSLDRRQLAKNIQYF
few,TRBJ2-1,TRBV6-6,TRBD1,TGTGCCAGCACCCGAGACAGGGGCGGTGAGCAGTTCTTC,CASTRDRGGEQFF
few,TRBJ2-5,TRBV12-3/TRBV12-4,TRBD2,TGTGCCAGCAGCCCTGGGACTAGCGGGAGACGGGAGACCCAGTACTTC,CASSPGTSGRRETQYF
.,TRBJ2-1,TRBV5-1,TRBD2,TGCGCCAGCAGCTTGGCCAAGTCTAGCGGGGGGTCCTACAATGAGCAGTTCTTC,CASSLAKSSGGSYNEQFF
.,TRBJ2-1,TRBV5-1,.,TGCGCCAGCAGCTCCCGAGCAGATTACAATGAGCAGTTCTTC,CASSSRADYNEQFF
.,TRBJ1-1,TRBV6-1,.,TGTGCCAGCAGTATGCGGGAGAGGAACACTGAAGCTTTCTTT,CASSMRERNTEAFF
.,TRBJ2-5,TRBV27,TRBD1,TGTGCCAGCAGTTCGCCGACACAGGGGTCGGAGACCCAGTACTTC,CASSSPTQGSETQYF
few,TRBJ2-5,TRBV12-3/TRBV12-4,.,TGTGCCAGCAGTCCCCTGGGACTCAAAGAGACCCAGTACTTC,CASSPLGLKETQYF
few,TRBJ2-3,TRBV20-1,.,TGCAGTGCTGTTAGCCCTAGCACAGATACGCAGTATTTT,CSAVSPSTDTQYF
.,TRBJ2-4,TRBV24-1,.,TGTGCCACCAGTGATTCTCAGCAATCCCTAGCCAAAAACATTCAGTACTTC,CATSDSQQSLAKNIQYF